This T cell receptor beta chain was retrieved from a study of cytomegalovirus exposure and HLA in healthy donors. Study-level findings and limits: The authors excluded some V segments, including TRBV6-2 and TRBV6-3, as indistinguishable.

The CDR3 has 17 residues. CDR1 is SGHRS and CDR2 is YFSETQ in the germline V gene. V was shortened by 0 bases and J by 0 bases, with 15 bases between the two germline ends. 60 Vbeta and 13 Jbeta primers were used in PCR. Produced via immunoSEQ multiplex PCR; TCRdb's table is partial and in-frame only. The sample yields approximately 180,000 clones, 65% to 80% seen once. Comment on this clone: What it binds is not known.

The chain carries TRBV5-1 and TRBJ1-1, with a possible D match to TRBD1 (5 bases). This TCR was recovered from a middle-aged woman in good health and CMV-seronegative. Material: PBMCs. CDR3 DNA sequence: TGCGCCAGCAGCTTGGTTGGCCTCCAGGGTATGAACACTGAAGCTTTCTTT. It encodes CASSLVGLQGMNTEAFF.